A single count supports the clone carrying this T cell receptor beta chain. The data derive from a study of blood T cell repertoires in COVID-19. Study summary: The samples span acute and convalescent COVID-19 from the United States, Italy and Spain. T cells, B-cell-depleted T cells, or PBMCs provided the cDNA or gDNA that served as material.

Per the original methods: By means of reference gene primer amplification, nucleated cell counts were estimated. The data were produced by immunoSEQ multiplex PCR, yet TCRdb's version contains in-frame clones alone and is incomplete. V and J calls and clone size are as listed in that table; D and trimming were resolved from the DNA. There are about 180,000 clones in the sample; roughly 80% occur only once, and almost 8.5% lies in the top ten. Sequencing was performed on peripheral blood. The clonotype originates from an older woman with acute or convalescent COVID-19.

The CDR3, as DNA: TGTGCCAGTAGTCCCCTGGCCTCTTGGAATGAGCAGTTCTTC. Its translation is CASSPLASWNEQFF. The rearrangement uses TRBV19 and TRBJ2-1; unclear D gene. Germline CDR1 is LNHDA and CDR2 is SQIVND (reference sequence). The CDR3 sequence is 14 residues long. Between the trimmed V and J ends, which lost 5 bases and 7 bases, there was a span of 15 bases.